These 15 T cell receptor beta chains came from one sample sequenced in a study of shared clonotypes between healthy human individuals. Profiling relied on immunoSEQ multiplex PCR, and the TCRdb table lists in-frame clones only, not all of them. The data show 630,000 or so clones, with 95% to 98% seen just once and roughly 0.29% held by the top ten. Terminally differentiated effector memory CD45RA+ cells were left out of the naive CD8 fraction, which was CD45RO-negative and positively selected for CCR7. Specimen: naive CD8+ T cells sorted from blood. Source of these receptors: a young man in good health.

The CDR3 protein is CASSPDGNYNEQFF. The CDR3 DNA follows: TGCGCCAGCAGCCCCGACGGTAATTACAATGAGCAGTTCTTC. V gene TRBV4-3 combines with J gene TRBJ2-1; D is undetermined. Trimming pared 4 bases from V and 4 bases from J, leaving 11 bases between. This CDR3 has 14 amino acids. Per germline, CDR1 LGHNA and CDR2 YSLEER.

This clone was detected once. The chain is built from TRBV5-5 and TRBJ2-7, with TRBD2 as a possible D gene (5 bases). With 0 bases removed from V and 11 bases from J, the gap between germline ends came to 12 bases. In germline, CDR1 is SGHKS, CDR2 YYEKEE (reference sequence). CDR3 length equals 12 residues. The CDR3 DNA sequence: TGTGCCAGCAGCTTGGATGACCTAGCTGAGTACTTC. It translates to CASSLDDLAEYF. The full variable domain, with the rest looked up from reference TRBV5-5 and TRBJ2-7, is DAGVTQSPTHLIKTRGQQVTLRCSPISGHKSVSWYQQVLGQGPQFIFQYYEKEERGRGNFPDRFSARQFPNYSSELNVNALLLGDSALYLCASSLDDLAEYFGPGTRLTVT.

The rearrangement uses TRBV5-1 and TRBJ2-1; TRBD2 aligns across 10 bases. Germline V lookup: CDR1 SGHRS, CDR2 YFSETQ. After removal of 3 bases from V and 8 bases from J, the junction contained 11 bases not matched to a gene. CDR3 size: 16 residues. The CDR3 loop is CASSSVGSGRFDEQFF. CDR3 coding DNA: TGCGCCAGCAGCTCCGTAGGTAGCGGGAGGTTCGATGAGCAGTTCTTC.

This chain uses TRBV4-1 with TRBJ1-2; tentative D call: TRBD1 (5 bases). Germline V gene data show CDR1 as MGHRA and CDR2 as YSYEKL. Trimming took 0 bases from V and 8 from J, leaving 10 bases between them. The CDR3 has 13 amino acids. CDR3 sequence reads: CASSQDMGEGYTF. The CDR3, as DNA: TGCGCCAGCAGCCAAGATATGGGGGAAGGCTACACCTTC.

The J gene is TRBJ2-1, the V gene TRBV5-1, with 9 bases identical to TRBD1. V shed 4 bases and J 8 bases; nucleotides not matched to a gene: 10. The CDR3 loop spans 15 amino acids. Germline-derived CDR1 and CDR2 are SGHRS and YFSETQ. CDR3 sequence (DNA): TGCGCCAGCAGCCAAAAACAGGGGGCCGTGGATGAGCAGTTCTTC. This translates into CASSQKQGAVDEQFF.

A remark on this clone: Other DNA sequences in the same sample also yield this CDR3. This rearrangement joins TRBV27 to TRBJ1-3; no clear D. Germline CDR1 and CDR2: MNHEY and SMNVEV (reference sequence). The CDR3 has 13 residues. V gave up 5 bases and J gave up 0 bases, with 5 bases separating them. The CDR3 DNA reads TGTGCCAGCAGTCTTAGCTCTGGAAACACCATATATTTT. Amino acids: CASSLSSGNTIYF.

This chain links TRBV5-1 with TRBJ2-2; TRBD2 matches 12 bases. The germline V gene encodes CDR1 SGHRS and CDR2 YFSETQ. CDR3 length: 17 amino acids. J lost 0 bases, V lost 3 bases, and 3 bases had no gene match. The CDR3 loop is CASSSGLAGPNTGELFF. CDR3 DNA: TGCGCCAGCAGCTCGGGACTAGCGGGCCCGAACACCGGGGAGCTGTTTTTT.

The chain has TRBV7-3 and TRBJ2-3, with TRBD2 matching 7 bases. The CDR3 spans 16 residues. Germline values: CDR1 SGHTA, CDR2 FQGTGA. Unmatched junction bases numbered 7, after V lost 2 bases and J lost 2 bases. The CDR3 here is CASSLAWEGVTDTQYF. In nucleotides, the CDR3 is TGTGCCAGCAGCTTAGCGTGGGAGGGAGTCACAGATACGCAGTATTTT.

The chain combines TRBV7-9 with TRBJ2-1; 8 bases match TRBD2. The germline gives CDR1 SEHNR, CDR2 FQNEAQ (reference sequence). J was trimmed by 14 bases and V by 5 bases; bases with no gene match: 5. The CDR3 covers 11 residues. CDR3 bases: TGTGCCAGCAGCACGACCGGGAGGGAGTTCTTC. As protein: CASSTTGREFF.

This chain uses TRBV4-2 with TRBJ1-3; the D is unclear. The CDR3 is made up of 14 amino acids. V lost 7 bases and J 0 bases, leaving 10 bases between the germline ends. CDR1 and CDR2 from the germline V gene are LGHNA and YNFKEQ. The CDR3 DNA sequence: TGTGCCAGCACAGACCCAAGCTCTGGAAACACCATATATTTT. Protein sequence: CASTDPSSGNTIYF.

CDR3: CSAEQKGINYGYTF. In nucleotides, the CDR3 is TGCAGCGCAGAGCAAAAGGGGATAAACTATGGCTACACCTTC. This chain links TRBV29-1 with TRBJ1-2, with D perhaps matching TRBD1 (5 bases). Germline V lookup: CDR1 SQVTM, CDR2 ANQGSEA. The CDR3 has 14 amino acids. Trimming removed 7 bases from V and 2 bases from J, with 17 bases in between.

This clone was observed a single time. CDR3 protein: CASSLTPGLADTGELFF. For the CDR3, the DNA is TGCGCCAGCAGCTTGACTCCGGGACTAGCAGACACCGGGGAGCTGTTTTTT. V gene TRBV5-1 combines with J gene TRBJ2-2; 9 bases fit TRBD2. In germline, CDR1 is SGHRS, CDR2 YFSETQ. CDR3 length equals 17 residues. V lost 1 base, J lost 3 bases, and 7 bases stayed unmatched. Variable domain in full (rest from reference TRBV5-1 and TRBJ2-2): KAGVTQTPRYLIKTRGQQVTLSCSPISGHRSVSWYQQTPGQGLQFLFEYFSETQRNKGNFPGRFSGRQFSNSRSEMNVSTLELGDSALYLCASSLTPGLADTGELFFGEGSRLTVL.

This clone has just one count. This chain connects TRBV27 to TRBJ2-3; 9 nucleotides match TRBD1. The CDR3 loop spans 17 amino acids. V lost 4 bases and J lost 0; bases outside the gene matches: 8. The V gene's germline CDR1 is MNHEY and CDR2 SMNVEV (reference sequence). This CDR3 reads CASSWDRDGRSTDTQYF. The CDR3 DNA follows: TGTGCCAGCAGTTGGGACAGGGACGGCAGAAGCACAGATACGCAGTATTTT.

The V call is TRBV4-3, the J call TRBJ2-3, with D tentatively TRBD1 (6 bases). Trimming removed 0 bases from V and 6 bases from J, with 16 bases in between. The germline CDR1 and CDR2 sequences are LGHNA and YSLEER. The CDR3 length is 16 residues. CDR3 DNA: TGCGCCAGCAGCCAAGATTCGGGACATCTTACCGATACGCAGTATTTT. Amino acid sequence: CASSQDSGHLTDTQYF.

The gene calls are TRBV6-5 and TRBJ2-7; either TRBD1 or TRBD2 may supply D (5 bases each). V was shortened by 0 bases and J by 6 bases, with 9 bases between the two germline ends. The CDR3 is 13 residues long. Per the germline V gene, CDR1 is MNHEY and CDR2 is SVGAGI. This chain's CDR3 is CASSYSGVGEQYF. The CDR3 DNA reads TGTGCCAGCAGTTACTCGGGGGTTGGCGAGCAGTACTTC.